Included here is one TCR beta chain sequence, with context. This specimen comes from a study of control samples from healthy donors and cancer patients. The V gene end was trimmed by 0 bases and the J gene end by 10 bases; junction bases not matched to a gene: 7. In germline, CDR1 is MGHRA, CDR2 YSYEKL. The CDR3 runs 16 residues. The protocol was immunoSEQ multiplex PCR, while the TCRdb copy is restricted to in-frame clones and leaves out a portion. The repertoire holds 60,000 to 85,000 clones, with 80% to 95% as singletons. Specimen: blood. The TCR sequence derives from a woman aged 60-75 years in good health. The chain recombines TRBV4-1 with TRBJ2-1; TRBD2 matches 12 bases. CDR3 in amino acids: CASSQDTTSGSREQFF. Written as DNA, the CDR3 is TGCGCCAGCAGCCAAGATACGACTAGCGGGAGCCGGGAGCAGTTCTTC.